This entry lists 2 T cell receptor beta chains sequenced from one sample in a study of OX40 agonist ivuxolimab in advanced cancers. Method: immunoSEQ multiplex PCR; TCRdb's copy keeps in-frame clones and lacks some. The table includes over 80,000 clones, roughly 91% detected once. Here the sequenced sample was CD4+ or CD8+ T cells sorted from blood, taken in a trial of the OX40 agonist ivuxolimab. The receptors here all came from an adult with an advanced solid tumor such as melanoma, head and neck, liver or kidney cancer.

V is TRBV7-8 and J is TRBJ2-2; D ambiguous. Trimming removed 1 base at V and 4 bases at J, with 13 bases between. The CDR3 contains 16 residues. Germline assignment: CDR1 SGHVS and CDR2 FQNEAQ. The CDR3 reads CASSLVSVTTTGELFF. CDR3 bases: TGTGCCAGCAGCTTAGTTTCCGTAACGACCACCGGGGAGCTGTTTTTT.

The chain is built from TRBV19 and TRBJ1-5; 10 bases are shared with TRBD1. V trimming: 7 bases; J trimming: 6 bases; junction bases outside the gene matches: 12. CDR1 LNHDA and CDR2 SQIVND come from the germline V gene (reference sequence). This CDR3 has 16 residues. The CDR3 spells CASTPQGQGLGQPQHF. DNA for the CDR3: TGTGCCAGTACCCCCCAGGGACAGGGGTTAGGTCAGCCCCAGCATTTT.